This T cell receptor (beta chain) was identified in a study of T cell responses to AZD1222 COVID-19 vaccine. The CDR3 contains 13 residues. Between the trimmed V and J ends, which lost 4 bases and 10 bases, there was a span of 14 bases. In germline, CDR1 is SGHAT, CDR2 FQNNGV. This table comes from immunoSEQ multiplex PCR, and its TCRdb copy is limited to in-frame clones, with some not included. The sample consists of fewer than 30,000 clones, about 86% of them appearing once. The rearrangement uses TRBV11-2 and TRBJ2-1; D not certain. This receptor was taken from an adult who received the AZD1222 COVID-19 vaccine. Here the sequenced sample was peripheral blood, taken 28 days after the second AZD1222 dose. The CDR3 here is CASSSLKTPEQFF. The CDR3 DNA sequence: TGTGCCAGCAGCTCCCTTAAAACCCCGGAGCAGTTCTTC.